This T cell receptor beta chain was observed in a study of glioma-infiltrating T cells after dendritic cell vaccination. Study in general: Dendritic cell vaccine was injected intradermally three times, biweekly. Study findings and constraints: TCR clonality showed no direct relationship with survival.

Details on this clone: The antigen remains undetermined.

The data were produced by immunoSEQ multiplex PCR, yet TCRdb's version contains in-frame clones alone and is incomplete. The sample records around 60,000 clones, 86% being singletons. CDR3 size: 15 residues. CDR1 and CDR2 (germline): SGHTA, FQGTGA. Trimming took off 1 base at V and 9 bases at J, with 16 bases between the two ends. As for time point: after dendritic cell vaccination, including at tumor progression/relapse. Sequencing was performed on blood, taken after dendritic cell vaccination. The sequence came from a human donor with glioblastoma. The gene calls are TRBV7-3 and TRBJ2-1, with D possibly TRBD2 on 5 matching bases. Here the CDR3 reads CASSLRATVGGEQFF. The DNA of the CDR3 is TGTGCCAGCAGCTTAAGGGCTACTGTAGGAGGTGAGCAGTTCTTC. Full variable domain (missing parts from reference TRBV7-3 and TRBJ2-1): GAGVSQTPSNKVTEKGKYVELRCDPISGHTALYWYRQSLGQGPEFLIYFQGTGAADDSGLPNDRFFAVRPEGSVSTLKIQRTERGDSAVYLCASSLRATVGGEQFFGPGTRLTVL.